This T cell receptor (beta chain) was captured by sequencing in a study of early T cells in non-severe SARS-CoV-2 infection. For the study at large: It was bulk RNA from unsorted whole blood that was sequenced, and the chains were unpaired.

Unique molecular identifiers tagged individual cDNA molecules. TCRdb passed the 5' RACE reads through MiXCR, listing each CDR3 protein once. This sample has around 63,000 distinct CDR3 sequences, with about an eighth found just once. J lost 5 bases, V lost 6 bases, and 7 bases had no gene match. The length of the CDR3 is 14 residues. This clonotype has only a few counts. The chain couples TRBV12-3 or TRBV12-4 to TRBJ1-1; 9 bases are shared with TRBD1. This TCR was sampled from an adult who was a healthcare worker with PCR-confirmed SARS-CoV-2 infection or an uninfected control (not recorded which). The specimen sequenced was whole blood. CDR3 DNA sequence: TGTGCCAGCAGACGGACAGGGGTGCGAACTGAAGCTTTCTTT. Translating it yields CASRRTGVRTEAFF.